This T cell receptor (beta chain) emerged from a study of cytomegalovirus exposure and HLA in healthy donors. Whole-study findings and limits: Altogether, some 160 TCR beta chains were recorded as cytomegalovirus-associated. Later analysis placed DRB1 highest and HLA-C lowest in TCR association rates, which differed by HLA locus. For most TCR sequences rarity was the rule, although some public TCRs occurred in many donors.

With respect to this clone: Its antigen is as yet unknown.

Those who donated were healthy bone marrow donors. The PCR contained 60 Vbeta and 13 Jbeta primers. This table comes from immunoSEQ multiplex PCR, and its TCRdb copy is limited to in-frame clones, with some not included. This sample yields 95,000 to 150,000 clones, of which about three quarters are seen a single time; approximately 1.3% belongs to the top ten. The source material was PBMCs. The receptor was derived from a female donor in good health and CMV-seronegative.

The CDR3 loop reads CASSGGVGETQYF. Written as DNA, the CDR3 is TGTGCCAGCAGTGGGGGAGTGGGAGAGACCCAGTACTTC. This chain links TRBV2 with TRBJ2-5; a possible D gene is TRBD2 (5 bases). Trimming pared 4 bases from V and 4 bases from J, leaving 10 bases between. The germline CDR1 and CDR2 sequences are SNHLY and FYNNEI. This CDR3 region has 13 residues.